Sequencing of this T cell receptor (beta chain) was carried out in a study of T cells in women clearing cervical HPV infection. Study as a whole: No precancer developed; the control's incident HPV16 infection cleared within 12 months. General study points: CIN3+ cases had significantly higher TCR richness than controls; evenness did not differ.

Prevalent HPV16 infections were excluded; only incident single HPV16 infections included. HPV was found by MY09/MY11 PCR and dot-blot genotyping. Notes on this clone: Its antigen is not known. Read sequence stops 3 residues before the CDR3 end, and the germline J gene provides the missing end.

Assay used: immunoSEQ multiplex PCR; TCRdb lists only in-frame clones, some missing. The repertoire table contains fewer than 40,000 clones. Trimming left V 3 bases short and J 3 bases short, with 8 bases between. Germline lookup yields CDR1 SNHLY and CDR2 FYNNEI. The CDR3 extends over 14 amino acids. The genes are TRBV2 and TRBJ2-2; D is undetermined. The receptor comes from a woman between 18 and 70 years old with a cervical HPV16 infection that either progressed to CIN3+ or cleared (not recorded which). Sequencing was done on a sample of blood buffy coat. CDR3 sequence reads: CASSEGSYTGELFF. Partial CDR3 DNA: TGTGCCAGCAGTGAGGGCAGCTACACCGGGGAG.